Given below is one TCR beta chain in context. These data are taken from a study of cytomegalovirus exposure and HLA in healthy donors. V gave up 4 bases and J gave up 3 bases; unmatched junction bases: 2. CDR3 length: 13 amino acids. The germline gives CDR1 KGHSH, CDR2 LQKENI. It was with 60 Vbeta and 13 Jbeta primers that the PCR ran. Clones were sequenced by immunoSEQ multiplex PCR, and TCRdb holds only the in-frame ones, with some missing. The sample table sets out some 120,000 clones. This TCR derives from a man aged 40-49 years in good health and CMV-seronegative. Sequencing was carried out using PBMCs. This rearrangement joins TRBV18 to TRBJ2-5; 7 nucleotides line up with TRBD2. The CDR3 coding sequence is TGTGCCAGCTCACGGACTAGAGAAGAGACCCAGTACTTC. Protein sequence: CASSRTREETQYF.